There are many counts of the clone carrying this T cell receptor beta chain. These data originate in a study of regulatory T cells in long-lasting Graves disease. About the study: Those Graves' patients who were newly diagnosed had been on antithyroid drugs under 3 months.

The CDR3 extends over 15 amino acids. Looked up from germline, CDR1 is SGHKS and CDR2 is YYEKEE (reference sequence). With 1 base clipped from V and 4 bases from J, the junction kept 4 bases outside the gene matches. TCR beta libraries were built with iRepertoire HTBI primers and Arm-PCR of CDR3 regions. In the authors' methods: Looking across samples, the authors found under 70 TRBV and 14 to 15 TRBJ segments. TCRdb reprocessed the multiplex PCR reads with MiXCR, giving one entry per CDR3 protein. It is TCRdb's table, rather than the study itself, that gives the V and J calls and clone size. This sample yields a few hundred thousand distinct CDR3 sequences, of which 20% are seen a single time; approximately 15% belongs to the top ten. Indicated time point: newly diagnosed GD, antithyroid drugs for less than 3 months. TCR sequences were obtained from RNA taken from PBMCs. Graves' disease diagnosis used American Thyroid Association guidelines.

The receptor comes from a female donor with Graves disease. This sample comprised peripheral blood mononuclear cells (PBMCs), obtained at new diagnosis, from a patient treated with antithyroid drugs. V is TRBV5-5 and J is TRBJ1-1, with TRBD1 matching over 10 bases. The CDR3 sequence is CASSLRGQGSTEAFF. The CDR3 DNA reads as TGTGCCAGCAGCTTGAGGGGACAGGGGAGCACTGAAGCTTTCTTT.